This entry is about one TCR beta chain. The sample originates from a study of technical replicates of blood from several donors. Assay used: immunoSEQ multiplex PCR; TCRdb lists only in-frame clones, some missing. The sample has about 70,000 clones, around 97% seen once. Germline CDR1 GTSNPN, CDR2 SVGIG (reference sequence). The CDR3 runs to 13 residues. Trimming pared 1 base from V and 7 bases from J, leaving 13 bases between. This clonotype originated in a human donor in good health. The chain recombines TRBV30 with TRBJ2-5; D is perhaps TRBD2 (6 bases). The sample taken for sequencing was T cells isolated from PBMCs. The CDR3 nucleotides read TGTGCCTGGAGTGCAGGAGGGGTGGGGACCCAGTACTTC. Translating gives CAWSAGGVGTQYF. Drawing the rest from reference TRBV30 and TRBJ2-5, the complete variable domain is SQTIHQWPATLVQPVGSPLSLECTVEGTSNPNLYWYRQAAGRGLQLLFYSVGIGQISSEVPQNLSASRPQDRQFILSSKKLLLSDSGFYLCAWSAGGVGTQYFGPGTRLLVL.